The 15 T cell receptor beta chains reported below all come from one sample, sequenced in a study of blood T cell repertoires in COVID-19. Using immunoSEQ multiplex PCR, the repertoire was profiled, and TCRdb retains in-frame clones only, with some absent. This table has about 200,000 clones, less than 80% appearing once. Sequencing was done on a sample of peripheral blood. The receptors here all came from a man aged 50-60 years who had recovered from COVID-19.

This clone was counted ten times or more. V is TRBV5-6 and J is TRBJ1-5; 7 bases agree with TRBD1. The ends lost 3 bases at V and 7 bases at J; junction bases unmatched: 7. Germline V gives CDR1 SGHDT, CDR2 YYEEEE. CDR3 length: 14 residues. CDR3 in amino acids: CASSSRQGWQPQHF. The CDR3 region has the DNA TGTGCCAGCAGCTCCCGACAGGGCTGGCAGCCCCAGCATTTT.

About this clone itself: This same CDR3 is encoded by further DNA sequences in the sample. This chain links TRBV18 with TRBJ2-2, with D hard to call. V lost 0 bases to trimming and J lost 3 bases, with 5 bases between them. The CDR3 has 14 residues. Germline loops: CDR1 KGHSH, CDR2 LQKENI. The CDR3 region has the DNA TGTGCCAGCTCACCACCAAGAGACACCGGGGAGCTGTTTTTT. Protein sequence: CASSPPRDTGELFF.

The chain carries TRBV5-1 and TRBJ2-7, with 9 bases identical to TRBD2. This CDR3 has 15 residues. CDR1 is SGHRS, CDR2 YFSETQ, per germline. V gave up 4 bases and J gave up 4 bases; unmatched junction bases: 9. CDR3 nucleotides: TGCGCCAGCAGCCAGGGCGGACTAGCGCTATACGAGCAGTACTTC. It encodes CASSQGGLALYEQYF. The complete variable domain, with remaining parts taken from reference TRBV5-1 and TRBJ2-7, reads KAGVTQTPRYLIKTRGQQVTLSCSPISGHRSVSWYQQTPGQGLQFLFEYFSETQRNKGNFPGRFSGRQFSNSRSEMNVSTLELGDSALYLCASSQGGLALYEQYFGPGTRLTVT.

The chain couples TRBV11-3 to TRBJ2-1; 9 bases line up with TRBD2. Germline-derived CDR1 and CDR2 are SGHNT and YENEEA. V lost 0 bases to trimming and J lost 10 bases; unmatched junction nucleotides: 19. This CDR3 is 19 amino acids long. In DNA, the CDR3 is TGTGCCAGCAGCTTAGAAGGTTCTAGCGGGATTTCTAGTCTTACGGAGCAGTTCTTC. Translating it yields CASSLEGSSGISSLTEQFF.

There are a few counts of this clone. The V and J genes are TRBV7-2 and TRBJ2-7; 10 bases are a match to TRBD2. Germline CDR1 reads SGHTA; CDR2 reads FQGNSA. The CDR3 is 16 amino acids. Losses at the gene ends were 1 base for V and 4 bases for J; bases not matched to a gene: 7. The CDR3 bases are TGTGCCAGCAGCTTAGTCGGTGGGACTAGCGCTTACGAGCAGTACTTC. Its translation is CASSLVGGTSAYEQYF.

This clone was found a few times. This chain joins TRBV9 and TRBJ2-7; tentative D call: TRBD1 (6 bases). Per germline, CDR1 SGDLS and CDR2 YYNGEE. Trimming took 0 bases from V and 7 from J, leaving 14 bases between them. The CDR3 runs to 14 residues. CDR3 sequence (DNA): TGTGCCAGCAGCGTAGGGCAGTATCAGGGGGAGCAGTACTTC. As protein: CASSVGQYQGEQYF.

The rearrangement uses TRBV19 and TRBJ1-2; possibly TRBD1 for D (6 bases). Trimming shortened V by 4 bases and J by 1 base, and 13 bases separated the two germline ends. Germline V gives CDR1 LNHDA, CDR2 SQIVND (reference sequence). The length of the CDR3 is 15 residues. The CDR3 DNA reads as TGTGCCAGTAGTAACCGACAGGACTTTAACTATGGCTACACCTTC. Translating gives CASSNRQDFNYGYTF.

The CDR3 DNA sequence: TGTGCCAGCAGTTTCCGGGGAACCGGGGAGCTGTTTTTT. The encoded protein is CASSFRGTGELFF. The rearrangement uses TRBV28 and TRBJ2-2, with D possibly being TRBD2 (5 bases). This CDR3 spans 13 amino acids. Trimming removed 3 bases at V and 5 bases at J, with 7 bases between. The germline gives CDR1 MDHEN, CDR2 SYDVKM. The entire variable domain, with the rest obtained from reference TRBV28 and TRBJ2-2, is as follows: DVKVTQSSRYLVKRTGEKVFLECVQDMDHENMFWYRQDPGLGLRLIYFSYDVKMKEKGDIPEGYSVSREKKERFSLILESASTNQTSMYLCASSFRGTGELFFGEGSRLTVL.

The V gene is TRBV7-6, the J gene TRBJ1-2; D gene unclear. CDR3 size: 14 residues. CDR1 is SGHVS and CDR2 is FNYEAQ in the germline V gene. Trimming took off 4 bases at V and 4 bases at J, with 13 bases between the two ends. CDR3 region: CASSSEIQTYGYTF. In nucleotides, the CDR3 is TGTGCCAGCAGCTCAGAGATACAGACCTATGGCTACACCTTC.

V gene TRBV24-1 combines with J gene TRBJ1-5, with 8 bases fitting TRBD1. The CDR3 has 17 amino acids. The junction had 6 bases not matched to a gene; V was cut back by 0 bases and J by 3 bases. Germline loops: CDR1 KGHDR, CDR2 SFDVKD. CDR3 sequence reads: CATSDLPDRGINQPQHF. The CDR3 DNA reads TGTGCCACCAGTGATTTGCCCGACAGGGGTATCAATCAGCCCCAGCATTTT.

The CDR3 bases are TGTGCCAGCAGCAAGAACAGACCCTCTGGAAACACCATATATTTT. Protein: CASSKNRPSGNTIYF. The chain has TRBV21-1 and TRBJ1-3; the table calls TRBD1, which could not be checked here. TRBV21-1 is labeled a pseudogene. The CDR3 covers 15 residues.

V usage is TRBV6-5 and J usage is TRBJ1-2; 10 bases are shared with TRBD1. V was clipped by 3 bases and J by 5 bases; unmatched bases: 9. The CDR3 length is 16 residues. Germline V CDR1 and CDR2: MNHEY, SVGAGI. This CDR3 is CASSYKTGGAGYGYTF. CDR3 sequence (DNA): TGTGCCAGCAGTTATAAGACAGGGGGCGCAGGGTATGGCTACACCTTC.

The chain combines TRBV19 with TRBJ2-1, with TRBD1 matching over 7 bases. The CDR3 runs to 14 residues. From germline, CDR1 is LNHDA and CDR2 SQIVND (reference sequence). J was trimmed by 5 bases and V by 3 bases; bases with no gene match: 4. DNA of the CDR3: TGTGCCAGTAGTATTGGGACAGCAAACAATGAGCAGTTCTTC. It encodes CASSIGTANNEQFF.

This clone came up a few times. V and J are TRBV28 and TRBJ1-2; the D gene is possibly TRBD1 (5 bases). The germline CDR1 and CDR2 sequences are MDHEN and SYDVKM. The CDR3 loop spans 12 amino acids. The ends were cut back, 2 bases at V and 6 bases at J, with 7 bases in the middle. CDR3 sequence: CASSLGGDGYTF. The CDR3, as DNA: TGTGCCAGCAGTTTAGGAGGGGATGGCTACACCTTC.

V usage is TRBV30 and J usage is TRBJ1-6, with D uncertain. V lost 0 bases and J 10 bases, leaving 13 bases between the germline ends. Germline V lookup: CDR1 GTSNPN, CDR2 SVGIG (reference sequence). This CDR3 region has 14 residues. For the CDR3, the DNA is TGTGCCTGGAGTGTTATAGGTCGGGAGTCACCCCTCCACTTT. Protein product: CAWSVIGRESPLHF.